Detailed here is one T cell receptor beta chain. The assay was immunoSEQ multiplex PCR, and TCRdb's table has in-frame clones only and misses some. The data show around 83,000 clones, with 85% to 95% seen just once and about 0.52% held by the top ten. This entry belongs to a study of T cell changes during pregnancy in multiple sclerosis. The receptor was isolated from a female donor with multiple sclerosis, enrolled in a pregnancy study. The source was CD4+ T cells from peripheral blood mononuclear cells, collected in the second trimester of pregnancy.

CDR3 nucleotides: TGTGCCAGCAGTTACTCCTCAGGGGCGCAGTACTTC. It yields the protein CASSYSSGAQYF. The chain carries TRBV6-6 and TRBJ2-7; D perhaps matches TRBD1 (6 bases). V gave up 0 bases and J gave up 9 bases, with 9 bases separating them. CDR3 length: 12 amino acids. Germline CDR1 and CDR2: MNHNY and SVGAGI (reference sequence).